This TCR beta chain was observed in a study of blood T cell repertoires in COVID-19. Study overall: Samples taken during acute and convalescent COVID-19 were collected in the United States, Italy and Spain. The analysed material was cDNA or gDNA that came from T cells, B-cell-depleted T cells, or PBMCs.

The V gene end was trimmed by 7 bases and the J gene end by 1 base; junction bases not matched to a gene: 8. CDR3 length: 16 amino acids. Germline CDR1 and CDR2: KGHDR and SFDVKD. In the original workflow: By means of reference gene primer amplification, nucleated cell counts were estimated. The method was immunoSEQ multiplex PCR; TCRdb's version includes in-frame clones alone and lacks a portion of them. V, J and clone size reflect that table, while D and trimming were determined from the DNA. Here the sample spans 50,000 to 55,000 clones, 70% to 85% being singletons. The Seattle patients, enrolled during active infection, were followed longitudinally.

Sequenced sample: peripheral blood. The receptor comes from an older man with COVID-19, enrolled during active disease. The gene calls are TRBV24-1 and TRBJ2-4, with 8 bases that match TRBD2. CDR3 in amino acids: CATSDGGAGAKNIQYF. For the CDR3, the DNA is TGTGCCACCAGCGACGGGGGGGCGGGGGCCAAAAACATTCAGTACTTC.